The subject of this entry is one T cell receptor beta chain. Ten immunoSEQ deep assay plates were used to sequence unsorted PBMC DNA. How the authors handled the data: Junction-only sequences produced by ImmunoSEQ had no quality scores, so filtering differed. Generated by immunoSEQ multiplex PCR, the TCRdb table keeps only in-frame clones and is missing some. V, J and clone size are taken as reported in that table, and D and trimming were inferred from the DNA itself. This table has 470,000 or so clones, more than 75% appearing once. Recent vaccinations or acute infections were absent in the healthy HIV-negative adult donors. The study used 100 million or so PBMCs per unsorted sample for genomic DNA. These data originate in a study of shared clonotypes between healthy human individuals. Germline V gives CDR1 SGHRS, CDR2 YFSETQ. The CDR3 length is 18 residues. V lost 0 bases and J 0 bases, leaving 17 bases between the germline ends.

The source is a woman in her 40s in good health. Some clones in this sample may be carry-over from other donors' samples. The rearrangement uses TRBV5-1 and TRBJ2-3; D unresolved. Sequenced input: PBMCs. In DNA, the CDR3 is TGCGCCAGCAGCTTGGAAGGGATAGCTGGATTCAGCACAGATACGCAGTATTTT. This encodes CASSLEGIAGFSTDTQYF.